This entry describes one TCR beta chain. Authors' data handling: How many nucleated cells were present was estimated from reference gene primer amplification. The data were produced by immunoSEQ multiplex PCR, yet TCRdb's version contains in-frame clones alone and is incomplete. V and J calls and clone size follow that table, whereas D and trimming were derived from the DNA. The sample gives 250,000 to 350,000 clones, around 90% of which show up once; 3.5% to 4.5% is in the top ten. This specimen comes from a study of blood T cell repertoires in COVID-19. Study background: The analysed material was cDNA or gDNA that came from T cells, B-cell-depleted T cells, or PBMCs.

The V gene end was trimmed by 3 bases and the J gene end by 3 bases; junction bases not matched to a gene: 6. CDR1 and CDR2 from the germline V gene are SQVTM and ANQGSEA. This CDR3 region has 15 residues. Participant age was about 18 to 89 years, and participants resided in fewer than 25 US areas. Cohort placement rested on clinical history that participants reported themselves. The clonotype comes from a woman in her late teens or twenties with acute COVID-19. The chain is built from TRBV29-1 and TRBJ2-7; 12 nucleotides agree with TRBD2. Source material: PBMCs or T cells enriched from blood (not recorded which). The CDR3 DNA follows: TGCAGCGTTGACTCGACTAGCGGGAGAAGCTACGAGCAGTACTTC. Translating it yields CSVDSTSGRSYEQYF.